Included here is one T cell receptor (beta chain) sequence, with context. This specimen comes from a study of shared clonotypes between healthy human individuals. Here immunoSEQ multiplex PCR was the method, and the copy in TCRdb shows in-frame clones only, minus some. This sample has roughly 76,000 clones, with about 65% found just once. The CDR3 spans 15 residues. The V and J ends lost 2 bases and 0 bases respectively, with 8 bases between them. Germline V gene data show CDR1 as LNHDA and CDR2 as SQIVND (reference sequence). The sequencing input was memory CD8+ T cells sorted from blood. Subset here: CD45RO+ cells pooled with CCR7-negative TemRA cells. The V call is TRBV19, the J call TRBJ2-1; unclear D gene. The TCR was taken from a man aged 30-40 years in good health. CDR3 sequence reads: CASSIRVDSYNEQFF. The CDR3 DNA sequence: TGTGCCAGTAGTATAAGGGTGGACTCCTACAATGAGCAGTTCTTC.